What follows are 14 T cell receptor beta chains derived from one specimen sequenced in a study of T-cell reconstitution after alpha-beta-depleted transplantation in children. Unique molecular identifiers were built into the TCRbeta library. TCRdb passed the PCR reads through MiXCR, listing each CDR3 protein once. This table has 240,000 or so distinct CDR3 sequences, about 11% appearing once. This material consisted of PBMCs from the stem cell graft donor, taken from the stem cell graft. The receptors were sampled from a human donor who donated a stem cell graft to a child with acute lymphoblastic leukemia.

This clonotype was seen at least ten times. J is TRBJ1-1 and V is TRBV7-9; D is perhaps TRBD1 (5 bases). The CDR3 runs 15 residues. Germline V gives CDR1 SEHNR, CDR2 FQNEAQ (reference sequence). V gave up 5 bases and J gave up 3 bases, with 16 bases separating them. The CDR3, as DNA: TGTGCCAGCAGCCCGAGGGCCTGGGGGGACACTGAAGCTTTCTTT. Its translation is CASSPRAWGDTEAFF. The entire variable domain, with the rest obtained from reference TRBV7-9 and TRBJ1-1, is as follows: DTGVSQNPRHKITKRGQNVTFRCDPISEHNRLYWYRQTLGQGPEFLTYFQNEAQLEKSRLLSDRFSAERPKGSFSTLEIQRTEQGDSAMYLCASSPRAWGDTEAFFGQGTRLTVV.

This clonotype was recorded at least ten times. V gene TRBV20-1 combines with J gene TRBJ1-1, with unresolved D. Germline V gene data show CDR1 as DFQATT and CDR2 as SNEGSKA (reference sequence). CDR3 size: 13 residues. V was pared by 1 base and J by 4 bases, with 10 bases between. The CDR3 DNA reads TGCAGTGCTAGAGGGGCTAGAGGCACTGAAGCTTTCTTT. This gives the protein CSARGARGTEAFF.

At least ten counts were recorded for this clonotype. V usage is TRBV6-4 and J usage is TRBJ1-6; D gene unclear. Trimming left V 8 bases short and J 2 bases short, with 13 bases between. The germline CDR1 and CDR2 sequences are MRHNA and SNTAGT. The CDR3 loop spans 15 amino acids. The CDR3 loop reads CASRIRSPYNSPLHF. In DNA, the CDR3 is TGTGCCAGCCGGATCCGGAGCCCCTATAATTCACCCCTCCACTTT.

Details on this clonotype: This may stem from a read error, because a much larger clone lies one nucleotide away. V is TRBV6-5 and J is TRBJ2-5; D might be TRBD1 (6 bases). Germline CDR1 MNHEY, CDR2 SVGAGI. This CDR3 contains 13 residues. Trimming took off 5 bases at V and 0 bases at J, with 7 bases between the two ends. The CDR3 sequence: CASSTGYQETQYF. Here the CDR3 DNA reads TGTGCCAGCAGTACAGGGTACCAAGAGACCCAGTACTTC.

This clonotype was found many times. The genes are TRBV5-6 and TRBJ1-1; the match to TRBD1 covers 9 bases. J was trimmed by 5 bases and V by 3 bases; bases with no gene match: 5. CDR3 size: 14 residues. The germline V gene has CDR1 SGHDT and CDR2 YYEEEE. The CDR3 spells CASSSDRGWTEAFF. For the CDR3, the DNA is TGTGCCAGCAGCTCGGACAGGGGATGGACTGAAGCTTTCTTT.

At least ten counts were recorded for this clonotype. The CDR3 reads CASSPRAGTTEAFF. The CDR3 DNA follows: TGTGCCAGCAGCCCACGTGCGGGGACCACTGAAGCTTTCTTT. The J gene is TRBJ1-1, the V gene TRBV7-9, with D possibly matching TRBD1 (5 bases). The CDR3 is 14 residues long. V gave up 5 bases and J gave up 4 bases, with 14 bases separating them. In germline, CDR1 is SEHNR, CDR2 FQNEAQ (reference sequence).

This clonotype was seen many times. This chain connects TRBV20-1 to TRBJ1-1; D is ambiguous. Per the germline V gene, CDR1 is DFQATT and CDR2 is SNEGSKA (reference sequence). The CDR3 extends over 13 amino acids. The ends were cut back, 6 bases at V and 0 bases at J, with 11 bases in the middle. The CDR3: CSARLAVNTEAFF. In nucleotides, the CDR3 is TGCAGTGCCCGCCTGGCTGTGAACACTGAAGCTTTCTTT.

This clonotype was seen many times. This chain joins TRBV9 and TRBJ2-6, with unresolved D. Germline assignment: CDR1 SGDLS and CDR2 YYNGEE. The V end lost 4 bases, the J end lost 2 bases, and 7 bases lay between the germline ends. The CDR3 is made up of 14 amino acids. The CDR3 coding sequence is TGTGCCAGCAGCCACCCTCCTGGGGCCAACGTCCTGACTTTC. Its translation is CASSHPPGANVLTF.

This clonotype was found many times. The chain carries TRBV11-2 and TRBJ2-1, with a tentative D call TRBD2 (5 bases). The CDR3 spans 14 residues. Germline assignment: CDR1 SGHAT and CDR2 FQNNGV. V gave up 8 bases and J gave up 4 bases, with 15 bases separating them. The CDR3 loop reads CASASNRVYNEQFF. The CDR3 region has the DNA TGTGCCAGCGCTAGCAATAGGGTTTACAATGAGCAGTTCTTC.

This clonotype was recorded at least ten times. The chain recombines TRBV25-1 with TRBJ1-5; 7 bases match TRBD1. Germline CDR1 reads MGHDK; CDR2 reads SYGVNS. CDR3 length: 16 amino acids. Losses at the gene ends were 9 bases for V and 4 bases for J; bases not matched to a gene: 15. Here the CDR3 DNA reads TGTGCCAGTACAAGTAGGGACAGTGACAATAATCAGCCCCAGCATTTT. As protein: CASTSRDSDNNQPQHF.

This clonotype was seen ten or more times. This chain uses TRBV5-1 with TRBJ1-5; 8 bases match TRBD1. Unmatched junction bases numbered 6, after V lost 0 bases and J lost 10 bases. This CDR3 spans 14 amino acids. Per the germline V gene, CDR1 is SGHRS and CDR2 is YFSETQ. CDR3 sequence: CASSLGAGGSPQHF. CDR3 in DNA: TGCGCCAGCAGCTTGGGGGCAGGGGGCTCACCCCAGCATTTT.

Many counts were recorded for this clonotype. The genes are TRBV5-1 and TRBJ2-1; a weak D match, TRBD1 (6 bases). Germline CDR1 and CDR2: SGHRS and YFSETQ. The CDR3 spans 15 residues. V lost 4 bases and J 6 bases, leaving 17 bases between the germline ends. The CDR3 is CASSLNYREINEQFF. CDR3 sequence (DNA): TGCGCCAGCAGCCTTAACTACAGGGAAATCAATGAGCAGTTCTTC.

This clonotype was found many times. CDR3 sequence: CASSQGDRTDTQYF. CDR3 nucleotides: TGTGCCAGCAGCCAAGGGGACCGCACAGATACGCAGTATTTT. V and J are TRBV4-2 and TRBJ2-3; perhaps D is TRBD1 or TRBD2 (5 bases each). Trimming removed 1 base from V and 1 base from J, with 6 bases in between. Germline CDR1 LGHNA, CDR2 YNFKEQ. CDR3 length: 14 residues.

V and J are TRBV7-9 and TRBJ2-4, with no clear D. Trimming pared 3 bases from V and 4 bases from J, leaving 16 bases between. The CDR3 is 16 amino acids. CDR1 is SEHNR, CDR2 FQNEAQ, per germline (reference sequence). The chain's CDR3 is CASSLGNPFAKNIQYF. CDR3 nucleotides: TGTGCCAGCAGCTTGGGGAACCCTTTCGCTAAAAACATTCAGTACTTC. Looking up the rest from reference TRBV7-9 and TRBJ2-4 gives the full variable domain: DTGVSQNPRHKITKRGQNVTFRCDPISEHNRLYWYRQTLGQGPEFLTYFQNEAQLEKSRLLSDRFSAERPKGSFSTLEIQRTEQGDSAMYLCASSLGNPFAKNIQYFGAGTRLSVL.